A selection of T cell receptor beta chains follows, all from one sample in a study of response to subunit inactivated influenza vaccine. TCRdb re-called the RT-PCR reads through MiXCR, storing one row per CDR3 protein. This sample has fewer than 550,000 distinct CDR3 sequences, with less than 30% found just once. The material sequenced was CD4+ T cells sorted from PBMCs, taken 4 to 6 days after vaccination. These TCRs come from a man aged 45-60 years who received an inactivated influenza vaccine. CDR3s include the opening cysteine and the closing phenylalanine or tryptophan. Fields, in order: V gene, J gene, clone size, D gene, CDR3 protein, CDR3 DNA. The D gene is left open where the match is weak. Size is stated for part of the rows, as once, few or many counts, or as a class when the clone is expanded.

TRBV4-3	TRBJ1-4	.	TRBD1	CASSQEVTRGGEKLFF	TGCGCCAGCAGCCAAGAAGTAACCAGGGGGGGTGAAAAACTGTTTTTT
TRBV29-1	TRBJ2-3	.	.	CSVRRARGTDTQYF	TGCAGCGTTCGCAGGGCCAGAGGCACAGATACGCAGTATTTT
TRBV6-1	TRBJ2-2	.	.	CASRRTSITGELFF	TGTGCCAGCAGAAGGACTTCGATCACCGGGGAGCTGTTTTTT
TRBV3-1	TRBJ2-1	few	.	CASSHEDRFNEQFF	TGTGCCAGCAGCCATGAGGACAGATTCAATGAGCAGTTCTTC
TRBV28	TRBJ2-7	.	.	CASRPGTHSYEQYF	TGTGCCAGCAGACCAGGGACCCACTCCTACGAGCAGTACTTC
TRBV27	TRBJ2-1	.	.	CASSFGTAANEQFF	TGTGCCAGCAGTTTCGGGACCGCAGCCAATGAGCAGTTCTTC
TRBV20-1	TRBJ2-5	few	TRBD2	CSARRGLGGETQYF	TGCAGTGCTAGACGAGGACTAGGCGGGGAGACCCAGTACTTC
TRBV5-4	TRBJ2-1	.	.	CASTGGLDNEQFF	TGTGCCAGCACCGGTGGATTAGACAATGAGCAGTTCTTC
TRBV7-8	TRBJ1-1	.	.	CASSLTASNTEAFF	TGTGCCAGCAGCTTGACAGCTTCGAACACTGAAGCTTTCTTT
TRBV29-1	TRBJ2-3	.	.	CSWSGRVRDTQYF	TGCAGCTGGAGTGGCAGGGTGAGAGATACGCAGTATTTT
TRBV27	TRBJ2-5	.	.	CASSAWGAETQYF	TGTGCCAGCAGCGCGTGGGGGGCAGAGACCCAGTACTTC
TRBV7-7	TRBJ2-3	few	.	CASSLAGSSDTQYF	TGTGCTAGCAGCTTAGCCGGCTCCTCCGATACGCAGTATTTT
TRBV5-1	TRBJ2-7	few	TRBD2	CASSLASGRYEQYF	TGTGCCAGCAGTTTGGCTAGCGGGAGATACGAGCAGTACTTC
TRBV7-9	TRBJ2-7	few	.	CASTLGGIDSYEQYF	TGTGCCAGCACCCTTGGGGGTATCGACTCCTACGAGCAGTACTTC
TRBV28	TRBJ1-1	few	TRBD1	CASSSRRGGMNTEAFF	TGTGCCAGCAGTTCCCGCCGAGGGGGCATGAACACTGAAGCTTTCTTT
TRBV12-3/TRBV12-4	TRBJ2-2	once	TRBD2	CASKTSGDTGELFF	TGTGCCAGCAAAACTAGCGGAGACACCGGGGAGCTGTTTTTT
TRBV7-2	TRBJ2-5	few	.	CASTISGLFQETQYF	TGTGCCAGCACCATATCGGGACTTTTCCAAGAGACCCAGTACTTC
TRBV5-4	TRBJ2-5	.	.	CASSSTGQGGETQYF	TGTGCCAGCAGCTCAACAGGCCAGGGGGGAGAGACCCAGTACTTC
TRBV20-1	TRBJ2-7	.	TRBD1	CSASDRAYEQYF	TGCAGTGCTAGCGACAGGGCCTACGAGCAGTACTTC
TRBV10-3	TRBJ1-1	.	TRBD1	CAIRTTGENTEAFF	TGTGCCATCAGGACGACAGGGGAGAACACTGAAGCTTTCTTT
TRBV12-3/TRBV12-4	TRBJ1-1	.	.	CASSLRTKNTEAFF	TGTGCCAGCAGCCTTCGGACAAAGAACACTGAAGCTTTCTTT
TRBV11-1	TRBJ2-7	few	.	CASSGRWGYEQYF	TGTGCCAGCAGTGGACGCTGGGGTTACGAGCAGTACTTC
TRBV4-1	TRBJ2-1	.	.	CASSHSTERPSSYNEQFF	TGCGCCAGCAGCCATTCCACCGAGCGGCCAAGCTCCTACAATGAGCAGTTCTTC
TRBV7-3	TRBJ2-4	few	.	CASSPHPDRPQYF	TGTGCCAGCAGCCCCCACCCCGACCGCCCCCAGTACTTC
TRBV6-2/TRBV6-3	TRBJ2-1	.	TRBD2	CASSPHEAGDNEQFF	TGTGCCAGCAGTCCCCACGAGGCGGGGGACAATGAGCAGTTCTTC
TRBV12-3/TRBV12-4	TRBJ2-5	few	.	CASSLAKNAQETQYF	TGTGCCAGCAGTTTAGCTAAAAACGCCCAAGAGACCCAGTACTTC
TRBV5-1	TRBJ2-5	.	TRBD1	CASSLTSQGARETQNF	TGCGCCAGCAGCTTAACCTCACAGGGGGCACGAGAGACCCAGAACTTC
TRBV3-1	TRBJ2-1	few	TRBD2	CASSETSGRANEQFF	TGTGCCAGCAGCGAGACTAGCGGGAGGGCCAATGAGCAGTTCTTC
TRBV5-1	TRBJ2-2	.	.	CASSLPGQNTGELFF	TGCGCCAGCAGCTTGCCGGGACAAAACACCGGGGAGCTGTTTTTT
TRBV24-1	TRBJ2-1	few	.	CATSDGGYNEQFF	TGTGCCACCAGTGATGGAGGGTACAATGAGCAGTTCTTC
TRBV29-1	TRBJ2-1	.	TRBD2	CSVTGTSGGRGERFF	TGCAGCGTGACCGGGACTAGCGGGGGGAGAGGGGAGCGGTTCTTC
TRBV10-3	TRBJ2-6	few	.	CAISERAKISGANVLTF	TGTGCCATCAGTGAGAGGGCAAAAATTTCTGGGGCCAACGTCCTGACTTTC
TRBV12-3/TRBV12-4	TRBJ1-1	few	.	CASTDPGAPAFF	TGTGCCAGCACCGATCCTGGGGCGCCAGCTTTCTTT
TRBV7-2	TRBJ2-1	few	.	CASSLVAGPQGYNEQFF	TGTGCCAGCAGCTTAGTAGCTGGACCCCAGGGGTACAATGAGCAGTTCTTC
TRBV7-2	TRBJ2-1	.	.	CASSLGGDLNEQFF	TGTGCCAGCAGCTTAGGGGGTGACCTGAATGAGCAGTTCTTC
TRBV7-9	TRBJ2-5	few	TRBD2	CASNELAGETQYF	TGTGCCAGCAACGAACTAGCGGGAGAGACCCAGTACTTC
TRBV5-4	TRBJ2-2	.	.	CASSLAYGPTGELFF	TGTGCCAGCAGCTTGGCCTACGGACCCACCGGGGAGCTGTTTTTT
TRBV6-6	TRBJ2-5	.	.	CASRPRRKETQYF	TGTGCCAGCAGACCGAGGAGAAAAGAGACCCAGTACTTC
TRBV6-1	TRBJ2-7	few	TRBD1	CASSVRDRGSYEQYF	TGTGCCAGCAGCGTCCGGGACAGAGGCTCCTACGAGCAGTACTTC
TRBV4-3	TRBJ2-1	few	TRBD2	CASSLSTSGYEQFF	TGCGCCAGCAGCCTTTCGACTAGCGGATATGAGCAGTTCTTC
TRBV30	TRBJ1-1	.	.	CAWSVGNTEAFF	TGTGCCTGGAGTGTGGGGAACACTGAAGCTTTCTTT
TRBV20-1	TRBJ1-4	.	TRBD1	CSASRTGMFATNEKLFF	TGCAGTGCTAGCAGGACAGGGATGTTTGCAACTAATGAAAAACTGTTTTTT
TRBV12-3/TRBV12-4	TRBJ1-5	.	.	CASSFAGTNQPQHF	TGTGCCAGCAGTTTCGCCGGCACCAATCAGCCCCAGCATTTT
TRBV19	TRBJ1-1	.	TRBD1	CASSDRAYTEAFF	TGTGCCAGTAGTGACAGGGCCTACACTGAAGCTTTCTTT
TRBV6-1	TRBJ2-3	few	.	CATKEREFTDTQYF	TGTGCCACCAAGGAACGGGAGTTTACAGATACGCAGTATTTT
TRBV20-1	TRBJ2-7	.	.	CSARKGGPFDEQYF	TGCAGTGCTCGGAAGGGCGGACCTTTCGACGAGCAGTACTTC
TRBV21-1	TRBJ2-6	few	.	CASSKEEGQGEVSGANVLTF	TGTGCCAGCAGCAAAGAAGAGGGACAGGGGGAAGTGTCTGGGGCCAACGTTCTGACTTTC
TRBV5-1	TRBJ2-7	many	.	CASSRGQTYEQYF	TGCGCCAGCAGTAGGGGACAAACCTACGAGCAGTACTTC
TRBV4-2	TRBJ2-5	few	.	CASSQSAWETQYF	TGTGCCAGCAGCCAGTCGGCTTGGGAGACCCAGTACTTC
TRBV20-1	TRBJ2-3	.	.	CSAFPVGTDTQYF	TGCAGTGCCTTCCCCGTAGGCACAGATACGCAGTATTTT
TRBV7-9	TRBJ2-7	.	.	CASSLASAHEEQYF	TGTGCCAGCAGCTTGGCAAGTGCTCACGAGGAGCAGTACTTC
TRBV7-9	TRBJ2-1	.	TRBD2	CASSPSRGVYNEQFF	TGTGCCAGCAGCCCTAGCCGGGGGGTCTACAATGAGCAGTTCTTC
TRBV10-3	TRBJ2-5	.	TRBD1	CAISDGQGAETQYF	TGTGCCATCAGTGACGGACAGGGGGCGGAGACCCAGTACTTC
TRBV10-2	TRBJ2-3	.	TRBD2	CASLAGLTDTQYF	TGCGCCAGCTTAGCGGGCCTCACAGATACGCAGTATTTT
TRBV12-3/TRBV12-4	TRBJ2-7	.	.	CASSPGVDYEQYF	TGTGCCAGCAGTCCCGGGGTCGACTACGAGCAGTACTTC
TRBV14	TRBJ2-2	.	TRBD1	CASSRRTGGFVGELFF	TGTGCCAGCAGCCGACGGACAGGGGGCTTCGTCGGGGAGCTGTTTTTT
TRBV6-2/TRBV6-3	TRBJ2-1	few	.	CASSYSGANEQFF	TGTGCCAGCAGTTACTCCGGGGCCAATGAGCAGTTCTTC
TRBV29-1	TRBJ2-1	.	.	CSVEDEYEDEQFF	TGCAGCGTTGAAGATGAGTACGAAGATGAGCAGTTCTTC
TRBV4-3	TRBJ2-5	few	.	CASSQERARQETQYF	TGCGCCAGCAGCCAGGAGAGGGCACGGCAAGAGACCCAGTACTTC
TRBV7-2	TRBJ2-3	few	TRBD2	CASSLVGGGAITDTQYF	TGTGCCAGCAGCTTAGTCGGCGGGGGGGCGATCACAGATACGCAGTATTTT